This T cell receptor beta chain appears in the sequencing data of a study of blood T cell repertoires in COVID-19. About the study: Whether acute or convalescent, the COVID-19 samples came from the United States, Italy and Spain. T cells, B-cell-depleted T cells, or PBMCs supplied cDNA or gDNA.

Germline lookup yields CDR1 MNHEY and CDR2 SVGAGI. CDR3 length: 14 amino acids. V gave up 6 bases and J gave up 3 bases; unmatched junction bases: 8. Assay used: immunoSEQ multiplex PCR; TCRdb lists only in-frame clones, some missing. The table shows some 65,000 clones, with approximately 84% occurring only once. Seattle researchers signed up patients amid active infection and tracked them longitudinally. J is TRBJ2-7 and V is TRBV6-5, with 7 bases that match TRBD1. This TCR came from a man aged 40-49 years with COVID-19, enrolled during active disease. Sequenced material: peripheral blood. CDR3 sequence (DNA): TGTGCCAGCAGCCCCGGACAGGTTTACTACGAGCAGTACTTC. This gives the protein CASSPGQVYYEQYF.